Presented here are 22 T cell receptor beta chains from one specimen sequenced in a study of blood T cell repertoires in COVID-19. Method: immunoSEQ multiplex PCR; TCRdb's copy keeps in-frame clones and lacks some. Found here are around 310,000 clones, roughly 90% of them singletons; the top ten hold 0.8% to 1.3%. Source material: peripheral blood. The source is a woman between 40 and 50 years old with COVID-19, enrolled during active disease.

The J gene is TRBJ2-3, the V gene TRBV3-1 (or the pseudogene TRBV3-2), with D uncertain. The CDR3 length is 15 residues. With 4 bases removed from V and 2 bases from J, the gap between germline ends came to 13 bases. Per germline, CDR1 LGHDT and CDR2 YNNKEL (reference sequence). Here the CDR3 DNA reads TGTGCCAGCAGCCGTGGCGGATGGGTCACAGATACGCAGTATTTT. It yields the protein CASSRGGWVTDTQYF.

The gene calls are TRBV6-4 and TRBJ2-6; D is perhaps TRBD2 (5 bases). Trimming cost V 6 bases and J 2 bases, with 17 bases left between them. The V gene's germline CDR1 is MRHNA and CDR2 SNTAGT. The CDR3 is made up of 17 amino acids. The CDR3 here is CASSQDLPGAGANVLTF. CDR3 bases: TGTGCCAGCAGCCAGGACCTTCCCGGGGCTGGGGCCAACGTCCTGACTTTC.

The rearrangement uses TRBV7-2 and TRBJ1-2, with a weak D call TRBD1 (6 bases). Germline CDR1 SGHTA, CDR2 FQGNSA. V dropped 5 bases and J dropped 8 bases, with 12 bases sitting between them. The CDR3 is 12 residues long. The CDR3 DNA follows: TGTGCCAGCAGCCAAGACAGGAGAGGCTACACCTTC. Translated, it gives CASSQDRRGYTF.

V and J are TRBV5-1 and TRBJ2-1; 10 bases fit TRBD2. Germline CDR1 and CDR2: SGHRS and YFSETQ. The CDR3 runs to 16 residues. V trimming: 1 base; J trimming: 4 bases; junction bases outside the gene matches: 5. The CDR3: CASSLSPSGSYNEQFF. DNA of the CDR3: TGCGCCAGCAGCTTGTCCCCTAGCGGGAGTTACAATGAGCAGTTCTTC.

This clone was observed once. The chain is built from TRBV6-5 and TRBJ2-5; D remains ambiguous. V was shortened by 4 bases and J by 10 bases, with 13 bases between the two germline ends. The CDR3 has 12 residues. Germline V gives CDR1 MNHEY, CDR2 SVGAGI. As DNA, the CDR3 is TGTGCCAGCAGTTTTCTCGTTTCTCGCCAGTACTTC. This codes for CASSFLVSRQYF.

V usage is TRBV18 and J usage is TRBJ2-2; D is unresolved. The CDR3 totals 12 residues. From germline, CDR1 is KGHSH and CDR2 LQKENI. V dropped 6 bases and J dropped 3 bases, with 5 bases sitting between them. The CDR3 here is CASSPDTGELFF. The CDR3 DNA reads TGTGCCAGCTCGCCGGACACCGGGGAGCTGTTTTTT.

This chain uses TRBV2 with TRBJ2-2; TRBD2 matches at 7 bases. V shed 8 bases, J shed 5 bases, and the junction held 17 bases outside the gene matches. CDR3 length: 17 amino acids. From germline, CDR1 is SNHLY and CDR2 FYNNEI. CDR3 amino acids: CASASEGGPSGTGELFF. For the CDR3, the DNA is TGTGCCAGCGCCTCGGAGGGAGGGCCCTCTGGAACCGGGGAGCTGTTTTTT.

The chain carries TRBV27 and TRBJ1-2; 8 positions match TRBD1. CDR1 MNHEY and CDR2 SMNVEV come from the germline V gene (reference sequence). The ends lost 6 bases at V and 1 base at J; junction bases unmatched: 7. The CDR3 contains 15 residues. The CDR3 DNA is TGTGCCAGCAGCGTAACAGGGGGTAATAACTATGGCTACACCTTC. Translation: CASSVTGGNNYGYTF.

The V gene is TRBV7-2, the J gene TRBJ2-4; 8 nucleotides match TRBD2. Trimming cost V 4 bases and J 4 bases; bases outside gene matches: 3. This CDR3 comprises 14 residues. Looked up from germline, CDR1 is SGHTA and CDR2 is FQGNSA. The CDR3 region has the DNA TGTGCCAGCAGCTCTAGCGGGTCTAAAAACATTCAGTACTTC. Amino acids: CASSSSGSKNIQYF.

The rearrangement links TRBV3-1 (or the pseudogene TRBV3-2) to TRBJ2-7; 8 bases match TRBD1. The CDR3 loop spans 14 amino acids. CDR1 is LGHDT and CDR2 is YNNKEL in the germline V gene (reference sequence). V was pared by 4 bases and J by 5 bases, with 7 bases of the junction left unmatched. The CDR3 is CASSPDWGQDEQYF. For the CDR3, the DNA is TGTGCCAGCAGCCCCGATTGGGGACAGGACGAGCAGTACTTC.

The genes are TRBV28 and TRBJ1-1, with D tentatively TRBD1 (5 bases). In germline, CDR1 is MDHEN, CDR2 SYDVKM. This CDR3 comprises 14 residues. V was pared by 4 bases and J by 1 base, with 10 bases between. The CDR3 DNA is TGTGCCAGCAGTTCGGGACTGGGGAACACTGAAGCTTTCTTT. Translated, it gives CASSSGLGNTEAFF.

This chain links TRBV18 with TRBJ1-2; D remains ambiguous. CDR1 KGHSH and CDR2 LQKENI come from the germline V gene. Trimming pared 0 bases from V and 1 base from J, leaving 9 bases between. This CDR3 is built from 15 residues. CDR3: CASSPPGGFNYGYTF. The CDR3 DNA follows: TGTGCCAGCTCACCACCGGGAGGATTTAACTATGGCTACACCTTC.

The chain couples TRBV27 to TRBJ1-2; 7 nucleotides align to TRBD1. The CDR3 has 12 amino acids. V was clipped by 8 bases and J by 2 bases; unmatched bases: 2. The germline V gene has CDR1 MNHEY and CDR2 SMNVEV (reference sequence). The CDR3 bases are TGTGCCAGCCGGGGACAGAACTATGGCTACACCTTC. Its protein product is CASRGQNYGYTF.

The CDR3 loop reads CASSSPGTGGTFGLYEQYF. In nucleotides, the CDR3 is TGTGCCAGCAGCTCGCCGGGGACAGGGGGCACGTTCGGTCTCTACGAGCAGTACTTC. This chain connects TRBV7-2 to TRBJ2-7; 12 bases agree with TRBD1. Unmatched junction bases numbered 16, after V lost 4 bases and J lost 3 bases. CDR1 and CDR2 from the germline V gene are SGHTA and FQGNSA. The CDR3 length is 19 residues.

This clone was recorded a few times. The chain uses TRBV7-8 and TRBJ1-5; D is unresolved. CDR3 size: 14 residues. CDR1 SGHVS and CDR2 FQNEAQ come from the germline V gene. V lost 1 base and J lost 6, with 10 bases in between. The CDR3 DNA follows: TGTGCCAGCAGCTTAGGGCCAGTTGGTCAGCCCCAGCATTTT. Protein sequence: CASSLGPVGQPQHF.

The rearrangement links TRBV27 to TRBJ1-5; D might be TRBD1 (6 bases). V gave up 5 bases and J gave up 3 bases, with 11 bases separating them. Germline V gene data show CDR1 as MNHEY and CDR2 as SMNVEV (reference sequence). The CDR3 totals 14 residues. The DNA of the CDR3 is TGTGCCAGCAGTACAGGGTTCCTCAATCAGCCCCAGCATTTT. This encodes CASSTGFLNQPQHF.

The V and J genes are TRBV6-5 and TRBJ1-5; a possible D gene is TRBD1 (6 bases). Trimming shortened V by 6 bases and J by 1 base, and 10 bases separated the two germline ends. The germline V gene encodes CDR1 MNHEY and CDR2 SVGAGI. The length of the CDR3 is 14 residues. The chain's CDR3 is CASSIDRSNQPQHF. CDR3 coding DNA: TGTGCCAGCAGCATAGACAGGAGCAATCAGCCCCAGCATTTT.

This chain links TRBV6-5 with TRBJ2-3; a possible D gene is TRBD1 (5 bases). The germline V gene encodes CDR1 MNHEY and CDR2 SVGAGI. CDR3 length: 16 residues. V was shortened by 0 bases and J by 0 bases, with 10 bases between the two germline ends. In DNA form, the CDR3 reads TGTGCCAGCAGTTACTCCGGCCAGGGCAGCACAGATACGCAGTATTTT. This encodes CASSYSGQGSTDTQYF.

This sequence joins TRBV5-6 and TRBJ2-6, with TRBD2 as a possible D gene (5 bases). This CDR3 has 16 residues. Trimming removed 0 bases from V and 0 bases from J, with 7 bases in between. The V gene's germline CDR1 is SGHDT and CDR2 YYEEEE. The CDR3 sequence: CASSLARDSGANVLTF. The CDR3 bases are TGTGCCAGCAGCTTGGCCCGGGACTCTGGGGCCAACGTCCTGACTTTC.

CDR3 protein: CASTLQNQPQHF. CDR3 nucleotide sequence: TGTGCCAGCACCCTCCAGAATCAGCCCCAGCATTTT. The chain combines TRBV28 with TRBJ1-5; D is uncertain. V dropped 7 bases and J dropped 4 bases, with 8 bases sitting between them. Germline V gene sequence: CDR1 MDHEN, CDR2 SYDVKM. The CDR3 contains 12 residues.

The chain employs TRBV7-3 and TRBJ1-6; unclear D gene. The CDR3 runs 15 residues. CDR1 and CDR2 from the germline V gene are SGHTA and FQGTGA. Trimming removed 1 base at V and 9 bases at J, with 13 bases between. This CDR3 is CASSLNPGMGSPLHF. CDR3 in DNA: TGTGCCAGCAGCTTAAACCCGGGGATGGGTTCACCCCTCCACTTT.

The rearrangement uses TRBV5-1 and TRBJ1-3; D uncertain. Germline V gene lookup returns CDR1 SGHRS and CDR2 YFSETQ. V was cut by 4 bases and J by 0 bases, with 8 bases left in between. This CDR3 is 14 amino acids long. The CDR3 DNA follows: TGCGCCAGCAGCCCTAATCACTCTGGAAACACCATATATTTT. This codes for CASSPNHSGNTIYF.